This section outlines one TCR beta chain sequence together with its context. All enrollees were about 18 to 100 years old and from 24 US areas. Participant reports of clinical history set cohort assignment. Per the study methods: The authors estimated nucleated cell counts from reference gene primer amplification. Sequenced by immunoSEQ multiplex PCR; TCRdb stores in-frame clones only, minus some. That table is the source of V, J and clone size, and D and trimming were worked out from the DNA. Of 250,000 to 300,000 clones listed, more than 75% are singletons. The data belong to a study of blood T cell repertoires in COVID-19. Study in general: The origin of the acute and convalescent COVID-19 samples was the United States, Italy and Spain.

The CDR3 spans 13 residues. The V gene's germline CDR1 is SGHRS and CDR2 YFSETQ. V shed 5 bases, J shed 11 bases, and the junction held 11 bases outside the gene matches. This TCR derives from a woman between 40 and 50 years old with acute COVID-19. Material: PBMCs or T cells enriched from blood (not recorded which). V gene TRBV5-1 combines with J gene TRBJ1-2, with 8 positions matching TRBD1. CDR3 region: CASRTTGDGAYTF. The CDR3 DNA is TGCGCCAGCAGAACGACAGGGGATGGGGCGTACACCTTC.